This entry lists 6 T cell receptor beta chains sequenced from one sample in a study of shared clonotypes between healthy human individuals. Naive CD8 isolation took CD45RO-negative cells positively selected for CCR7 and excluded terminally differentiated effector memory CD45RA+ cells. Generated by immunoSEQ multiplex PCR, the TCRdb table keeps only in-frame clones and is missing some. The table lists approximately 2,000,000 clones, just under 95% of them singletons. Specimen: naive CD8+ T cells from PBMCs. These receptors were taken from a man between 18 and 29 years old in good health. Some clones in this sample may be carry-over from other donors' samples.

V is TRBV9 and J is TRBJ2-1, with TRBD2 as a possible D gene (6 bases). In germline, CDR1 is SGDLS, CDR2 YYNGEE. This CDR3 has 14 amino acids. Trimming took 0 bases from V and 8 from J, leaving 12 bases between them. CDR3 DNA sequence: TGTGCCAGCAGCGTAGGGGACTCGCACTATGAGCAGTTCTTC. This codes for CASSVGDSHYEQFF.

V gene TRBV29-1 combines with J gene TRBJ1-1; D is unresolved. The CDR3 extends over 11 amino acids. In germline, CDR1 is SQVTM, CDR2 ANQGSEA. V lost 6 bases, J lost 2 bases, and 7 bases lay in between. The CDR3 here is CSVHGNTEAFF. In nucleotides, the CDR3 is TGCAGCGTGCACGGCAACACTGAAGCTTTCTTT. Complete variable domain (other parts from reference TRBV29-1 and TRBJ1-1): SAVISQKPSRDICQRGTSLTIQCQVDSQVTMMFWYRQQPGQSLTLIATANQGSEATYESGFVIDKFPISRPNLTFSTLTVSNMSPEDSSIYLCSVHGNTEAFFGQGTRLTVV.

The DNA for the CDR3 is TGCGCCAGCAGCCAAGATTTGTATGGGTCGGGTCCCAATGAGCAGTTCTTC. It is translated as CASSQDLYGSGPNEQFF. The chain employs TRBV4-3 and TRBJ2-1; D remains unclear. V was pared by 0 bases and J by 6 bases, with 18 bases between. The germline V gene has CDR1 LGHNA and CDR2 YSLEER. There are 17 residues in the CDR3.

The V and J genes are TRBV27 and TRBJ2-7, with a possible D match to TRBD2 (5 bases). This CDR3 is 14 amino acids long. CDR1 and CDR2 from the germline V gene are MNHEY and SMNVEV (reference sequence). The V and J ends lost 0 bases and 5 bases respectively, with 11 bases between them. DNA for the CDR3: TGTGCCAGCAGTTTATCGGAGCCGGGGAACGAGCAGTACTTC. It is translated as CASSLSEPGNEQYF.

The CDR3 spells CASSLAGAGNQPQHF. In DNA form, the CDR3 reads TGTGCCAGCAGTTTGGCAGGGGCAGGCAATCAGCCCCAGCATTTT. This rearrangement joins TRBV28 to TRBJ1-5; weak D call: TRBD1 (6 bases). Germline V gene data show CDR1 as MDHEN and CDR2 as SYDVKM. The CDR3 extends over 15 amino acids. Trimming removed 3 bases from V and 2 bases from J, with 11 bases in between.

The V and J genes are TRBV4-1 and TRBJ2-2, with 9 positions matching TRBD2. The CDR3 contains 14 residues. The J segment lost 7 bases and the V segment lost 2 bases, leaving 2 bases of the junction unmatched. Germline V gene data show CDR1 as MGHRA and CDR2 as YSYEKL. The CDR3 protein is CASSQLSGGGELFF. For the CDR3, the DNA is TGCGCCAGCAGCCAACTTAGCGGGGGCGGGGAGCTGTTTTTT.